Below, 13 T cell receptor beta chains from the same sample are listed, as sequenced in a study of blood T cell repertoires in COVID-19 (dated by TCRdb to 2019 to 2021). The library was made by the immunoSEQ multiplex PCR assay. TCRdb took this table from immuneACCESS and kept in-frame rearrangements with V and J called. Such tables lack part of the clones; where checked against another copy, unresolved V genes explain under half of the gap, and the rest is unexplained. For this sample there are 200,000 to 300,000 clones; 84% appear just once. The ten most abundant clones make up over 8.5% of the sample. The sample was peripheral blood. Source of these receptors: a human donor in a cohort sampled during active COVID-19.

This sequence joins TRBV28 and TRBJ2-1; D is perhaps TRBD2 (6 bases). The CDR3 runs 15 residues. Germline-derived CDR1 and CDR2 are MDHEN and SYDVKM. Between the trimmed V and J ends, which lost 3 bases and 0 bases, there was a span of 9 bases. This chain's CDR3 is CASSFGGSSYNEQFF. CDR3 nucleotides: TGTGCCAGCAGTTTCGGGGGAAGCTCCTACAATGAGCAGTTCTTC.

This chain joins TRBV18 and TRBJ1-4; D is undetermined. Germline assignment: CDR1 KGHSH and CDR2 LQKENI. With 3 bases removed from V and 5 bases from J, the gap between germline ends came to 13 bases. This CDR3 has 15 residues. CDR3 region: CASSPQNSLNEKLFF. In nucleotides, the CDR3 is TGTGCCAGCTCACCCCAAAATAGCCTCAATGAAAAACTGTTTTTT.

The chain has TRBV5-4 and TRBJ1-1; D is unresolved. The CDR3 sequence is 13 residues long. Trimming took 4 bases from V and 0 from J, leaving 7 bases between them. The V gene's germline CDR1 is SGHNT and CDR2 YYREEE (reference sequence). The chain's CDR3 is CASSLSLNTEAFF. The CDR3 nucleotides are TGTGCCAGCAGCCTTTCCCTGAACACTGAAGCTTTCTTT.

This clone has only one observation. The genes are TRBV18 and TRBJ1-1; weak D call: TRBD1 (5 bases). V shed 3 bases and J shed 0 bases, with 11 bases lying between them. The germline V gene has CDR1 KGHSH and CDR2 LQKENI. This CDR3 has 15 amino acids. The CDR3 bases are TGTGCCAGCTCACCGGGGCAGCGCCTGAACACTGAAGCTTTCTTT. Its translation is CASSPGQRLNTEAFF.

The chain is built from TRBV6-1 and TRBJ1-4; D uncertain. This CDR3 has 16 amino acids. V was cut by 0 bases and J by 5 bases, with 13 bases left in between. Germline V gene lookup returns CDR1 MNHNS and CDR2 SASEGT. In nucleotides, the CDR3 is TGTGCCAGCAGTGAAGCGCTTCGCCAGAGGAATGAAAAACTGTTTTTT. Protein product: CASSEALRQRNEKLFF.

The rearrangement joins TRBV3-1 (or the pseudogene TRBV3-2) to TRBJ1-5, with D unresolved. The ends were cut back, 1 base at V and 4 bases at J, with 5 bases in the middle. The CDR3 extends over 13 amino acids. Germline values: CDR1 LGHDT, CDR2 YNNKEL (reference sequence). CDR3 sequence: CASSQARNQPQHF. The CDR3 coding sequence is TGTGCCAGCAGCCAAGCCAGGAATCAGCCCCAGCATTTT.

The chain joins TRBV6-5 to TRBJ1-3; the D gene is possibly TRBD1 (5 bases). The V end lost 7 bases, the J end lost 0 bases, and 13 bases lay between the germline ends. Per germline, CDR1 MNHEY and CDR2 SVGAGI. The CDR3 spans 15 residues. CDR3 amino acids: CASIWGRNSGNTIYF. CDR3 in DNA: TGTGCCAGCATATGGGGCCGGAACTCTGGAAACACCATATATTTT.

This chain joins TRBV10-1 and TRBJ2-1, with 12 bases fitting TRBD2. Germline CDR1 reads WNHNN; CDR2 reads SYGVQD (reference sequence). The CDR3 totals 17 residues. The V and J ends lost 4 bases and 7 bases, in that order; junction bases with no gene match: 11. CDR3 sequence: CASSGPSGRAFVNEQFF. The CDR3, as DNA: TGCGCCAGCAGTGGCCCTAGCGGGAGGGCCTTTGTGAATGAGCAGTTCTTC.

The V call is TRBV19, the J call TRBJ1-5; no clear D. V lost 5 bases to trimming and J lost 2 bases, with 7 bases between them. Germline V gene sequence: CDR1 LNHDA, CDR2 SQIVND (reference sequence). The CDR3 sequence is 13 residues long. The CDR3 reads CASSEHRNQPQHF. Written as DNA, the CDR3 is TGTGCCAGTAGTGAACACCGCAATCAGCCCCAGCATTTT.

This clone appeared a single time. This chain connects TRBV19 to TRBJ2-5; TRBD2 is a possible D gene (6 bases). The CDR3 is 16 amino acids. Germline V gene sequence: CDR1 LNHDA, CDR2 SQIVND (reference sequence). V was trimmed by 6 bases and J by 0 bases, leaving 17 bases between them. DNA for the CDR3: TGTGCCAGTAGCCCCGGGAGACTAGGGCACCAAGAGACCCAGTACTTC. This codes for CASSPGRLGHQETQYF.

Only a few counts were recorded for this clone. The CDR3 region is CATRDREVFSNQPQHF. DNA of the CDR3: TGTGCCACCCGGGACAGGGAAGTTTTTAGCAATCAGCCCCAGCATTTT. V is TRBV15 and J is TRBJ1-5; 9 bases are a match to TRBD1. This CDR3 has 16 amino acids. V lost 8 bases to trimming and J lost 0 bases; unmatched junction nucleotides: 8. Germline V gene lookup returns CDR1 LNHNV and CDR2 YYDKDF (reference sequence).

The chain carries TRBV7-9 and TRBJ1-1, with 8 nucleotides matching TRBD1. V lost 0 bases and J lost 6; bases outside the gene matches: 3. Germline values: CDR1 SEHNR, CDR2 FQNEAQ (reference sequence). The CDR3 loop spans 14 amino acids. The DNA of the CDR3 is TGTGCCAGCAGCTTAGCCGGACAGGGAGCTGAAGCTTTCTTT. It encodes CASSLAGQGAEAFF. Supplemented by reference TRBV7-9 and TRBJ1-1, the full variable domain reads DTGVSQNPRHKITKRGQNVTFRCDPISEHNRLYWYRQTLGQGPEFLTYFQNEAQLEKSRLLSDRFSAERPKGSFSTLEIQRTEQGDSAMYLCASSLAGQGAEAFFGQGTRLTVV.

This chain joins TRBV5-4 and TRBJ2-1; 16 bases are shared with TRBD2. The CDR3 spans 18 residues. With V trimmed by 4 bases and J by 5 bases, 9 bases remained unmatched. Germline CDR1 is SGHNT and CDR2 is YYREEE (reference sequence). CDR3 bases: TGTGCCAGCAGCAACCCGGGACTAGCGGGAGGGCAGGACAATGAGCAGTTCTTC. Residues: CASSNPGLAGGQDNEQFF. Based on the CDR3 plus reference TRBV5-4 and TRBJ2-1, the full variable domain is ETGVTQSPTHLIKTRGQQVTLRCSSQSGHNTVSWYQQALGQGPQFIFQYYREEENGRGNFPPRFSGLQFPNYSSELNVNALELDDSALYLCASSNPGLAGGQDNEQFFGPGTRLTVL.